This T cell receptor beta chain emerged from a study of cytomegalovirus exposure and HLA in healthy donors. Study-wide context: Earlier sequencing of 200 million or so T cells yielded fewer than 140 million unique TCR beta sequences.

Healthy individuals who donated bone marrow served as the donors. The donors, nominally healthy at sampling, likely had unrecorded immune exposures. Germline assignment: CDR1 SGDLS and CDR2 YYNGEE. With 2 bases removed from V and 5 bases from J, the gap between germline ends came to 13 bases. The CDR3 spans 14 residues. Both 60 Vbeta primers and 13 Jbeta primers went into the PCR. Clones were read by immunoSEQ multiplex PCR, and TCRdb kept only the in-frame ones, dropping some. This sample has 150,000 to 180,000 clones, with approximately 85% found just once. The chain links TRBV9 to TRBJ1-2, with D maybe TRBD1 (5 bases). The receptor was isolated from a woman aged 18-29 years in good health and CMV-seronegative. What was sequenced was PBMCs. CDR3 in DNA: TGTGCCAGCAGCGTTACAAGGGGAAGATATGGCTACACCTTC. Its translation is CASSVTRGRYGYTF.